This T cell receptor (beta chain) was recovered during a study of blood T cell repertoires in COVID-19. Study background: Some COVID-19 samples were acute and others convalescent; all came from the United States, Italy and Spain. The cDNA or gDNA used as material had been derived from T cells, B-cell-depleted T cells, or PBMCs.

The CDR3 has 13 residues. The germline V and J ends were trimmed by 3 bases and 1 base, with 6 bases remaining between them. Germline lookup yields CDR1 KGHDR and CDR2 SFDVKD. The authors' processing: Estimation of nucleated cell counts relied on the amplification of reference gene primers. Clones were read by immunoSEQ multiplex PCR, and TCRdb kept only the in-frame ones, dropping some. D and trimming come from the DNA, and the V and J calls and clone size come from that table. The repertoire has more than 90,000 clones, roughly 88% of them found once; the top ten carry roughly 0.83%. The clonotype originates from a woman in her 70s with acute or convalescent COVID-19. The rearrangement links TRBV24-1 to TRBJ2-7; no clear D. The sample was peripheral blood. CDR3 coding DNA: TGTGCCACCAGTGATCAGTTTTCCTACGAGCAGTACTTC. It is translated as CATSDQFSYEQYF.